This T cell receptor (beta chain) was recorded in a study of T cell responses to AZD1222 COVID-19 vaccine. Produced via immunoSEQ multiplex PCR; TCRdb's table is partial and in-frame only. The sample holds under 150,000 clones. Concerning this clone: Its antigen is currently unknown.

The CDR3 runs 13 residues. V lost 4 bases, J lost 5 bases, and 9 bases lay in between. Germline values: CDR1 SGHTS, CDR2 YDEGEE. Overall study results and limits: Repertoire samples came only from after the peak T cell response.

The material sequenced was peripheral blood. The clonotype originates from an adult in good health. The chain carries TRBV5-8 and TRBJ1-4; tentative D call: TRBD1 (5 bases). The CDR3 sequence is CASSRDPNEKLFF. Written as DNA, the CDR3 is TGTGCCAGCAGCCGGGACCCCAATGAAAAACTGTTTTTT.